This TCR beta chain came from a study of OX40 agonist ivuxolimab in advanced cancers. Across the study: Three dose-escalation patients had partial responses: one with hepatocellular carcinoma and two with cutaneous melanoma.

CDR1 and CDR2 (germline): MRHNA, SNTAGT. The CDR3 loop spans 14 amino acids. V lost 7 bases, J lost 0 bases, and 9 bases lay in between. The assay was immunoSEQ multiplex PCR, and TCRdb's table has in-frame clones only and misses some. In the table there are roughly 70,000 clones, approximately 90% of which are singletons. The rearrangement joins TRBV6-4 to TRBJ2-2; D possibly matches TRBD1 or TRBD2 (5 bases each). Material: CD4+ or CD8+ T cells sorted from blood, obtained in a trial of the OX40 agonist ivuxolimab. This receptor was taken from an adult with an advanced solid tumor such as melanoma, head and neck, liver or kidney cancer. The CDR3 DNA is TGTGCCAGCACGGGGCAGCCGAACACCGGGGAGCTGTTTTTT. It is translated as CASTGQPNTGELFF.